A selection of T cell receptor beta chains follows, all from one sample in a study of tissue T cells after allogeneic stem cell transplantation. Repertoires were generated with immunoSEQ multiplex PCR, while TCRdb's copy carries only in-frame clones and drops some. The repertoire consists of about 730 clones, with approximately 43% occurring once and the leading ten covering about 50%. Sequencing was performed on rectal tissue, taken at autopsy. These receptors were obtained from a female patient aged 35 to 69 with steroid-refractory graft-versus-host disease after an allogeneic stem cell transplant. The T cells may come from the graft donor. Each CDR3 is given with its conserved first and last residue. D genes are given only for firm matches. A row's size may be missing; if present it is once, few, many or a size class.

J gene: TRBJ2-5; V gene: TRBV3-1/TRBV3-2; D gene: .; clone size: .; CDR3 DNA: TGTGCCAGCAGCCAGCGTGGGTCCTTCGGGGCGACCCAGTACTTC; CDR3 protein: CASSQRGSFGATQYF
J gene: TRBJ2-2; V gene: TRBV20-1; D gene: .; clone size: .; CDR3 DNA: TGCAGTGCTAGTACCGGGACCGGGGAGCTGTTTTTT; CDR3 protein: CSASTGTGELFF
J gene: TRBJ2-1; V gene: TRBV7-2; D gene: TRBD2; clone size: .; CDR3 DNA: TGTGCCAGCAGCTTAAACGGACTAGCGGGGGGGCCGGGAGAGCAGTTCTTC; CDR3 protein: CASSLNGLAGGPGEQFF
J gene: TRBJ2-5; V gene: TRBV5-4; D gene: .; clone size: few; CDR3 DNA: TGTGCCAGCAGCGGAGGCCTTCCGGGCCAAGAGACCCAGTACTTC; CDR3 protein: CASSGGLPGQETQYF
J gene: TRBJ1-1; V gene: TRBV6-2/TRBV6-3; D gene: .; clone size: .; CDR3 DNA: TGTGCCAGCAGTTACGGACCTGAAGCTTTCTTT; CDR3 protein: CASSYGPEAFF
J gene: TRBJ1-6; V gene: TRBV30; D gene: .; clone size: .; CDR3 DNA: TGTGCCTGGAGTGTTCTGAGCTCCTATAATTCACCCCTCCACTTT; CDR3 protein: CAWSVLSSYNSPLHF
J gene: TRBJ2-5; V gene: TRBV19; D gene: TRBD2; clone size: .; CDR3 DNA: TGTGCCAGTAGTCCCCCGGGACTAGCGGGGCAAGAGACCCAGTACTTC; CDR3 protein: CASSPPGLAGQETQYF
J gene: TRBJ2-1; V gene: TRBV4-2; D gene: TRBD2; clone size: few; CDR3 DNA: TGTGCCAGCAGCCAACGGACTAGCGGGGGGAGGAATGAGCAGTTCTTC; CDR3 protein: CASSQRTSGGRNEQFF
J gene: TRBJ2-7; V gene: TRBV7-2; D gene: TRBD1; clone size: .; CDR3 DNA: TGTGCCAGCAGCTTAGTGGGGACAGGGTCCTACGAGCAGTACTTC; CDR3 protein: CASSLVGTGSYEQYF
J gene: TRBJ2-7; V gene: TRBV7-9; D gene: .; clone size: few; CDR3 DNA: TGTGCCAGCAGCTTAGACCAGGTACCCTACGAGCAGTACTTC; CDR3 protein: CASSLDQVPYEQYF
J gene: TRBJ2-7; V gene: TRBV5-1; D gene: .; clone size: .; CDR3 DNA: TGCGCCAGCAGCGTAGCAGGGTCCTACGAGCAGTACTTC; CDR3 protein: CASSVAGSYEQYF
J gene: TRBJ1-5; V gene: TRBV18; D gene: .; clone size: .; CDR3 DNA: TGTGCCAGCTCACCAGTAGGAACGACTAGCAATCAGCCCCAGCATTTT; CDR3 protein: CASSPVGTTSNQPQHF
J gene: TRBJ1-2; V gene: TRBV7-9; D gene: .; clone size: once; CDR3 DNA: TGTGCCAGCAGCTTAGTCAGGGACAATGGCTACACCTTC; CDR3 protein: CASSLVRDNGYTF
J gene: TRBJ2-6; V gene: TRBV7-6; D gene: .; clone size: medium-sized; CDR3 DNA: TGTGCCAGCAGCTTCTGGCTAGGGGGATACTCTGGGGCCAACGTCCTGACTTTC; CDR3 protein: CASSFWLGGYSGANVLTF
J gene: TRBJ2-5; V gene: TRBV4-3; D gene: .; clone size: .; CDR3 DNA: TGCGCCAGCAGCCAAGGAGGTGGCGGCCTAGAGACCCAGTACTTC; CDR3 protein: CASSQGGGGLETQYF
J gene: TRBJ2-7; V gene: TRBV20-1; D gene: .; clone size: .; CDR3 DNA: TGCAGTGCTTTTCACTACGAGCAGTACTTC; CDR3 protein: CSAFHYEQYF
J gene: TRBJ2-1; V gene: TRBV7-9; D gene: .; clone size: .; CDR3 DNA: TGTGCCAGCAGCTTAAGGGCGGGGCGGAACAATGAGCAGTTCTTC; CDR3 protein: CASSLRAGRNNEQFF
J gene: TRBJ2-3; V gene: TRBV3-1/TRBV3-2; D gene: TRBD1; clone size: .; CDR3 DNA: TGTGCCAGCAGGCCCGGGACAGGGGCAGATACGCAGTATTTT; CDR3 protein: CASRPGTGADTQYF
J gene: TRBJ2-2; V gene: TRBV20-1; D gene: TRBD2; clone size: .; CDR3 DNA: TGCAGTGCTAGTAAAGCTAGCGGGAGGGCCGGGGAGCTGTTTTTT; CDR3 protein: CSASKASGRAGELFF
J gene: TRBJ2-3; V gene: TRBV5-4; D gene: TRBD1; clone size: .; CDR3 DNA: TGTGCCAGCAGCTTGGCCGGGACAGCAGATACGCAGTATTTT; CDR3 protein: CASSLAGTADTQYF
J gene: TRBJ2-1; V gene: TRBV2; D gene: .; clone size: few; CDR3 DNA: TGTGCCAGCACCAAGTGGGCCTACAATGAGCAGTTCTTC; CDR3 protein: CASTKWAYNEQFF
J gene: TRBJ2-2; V gene: TRBV7-2; D gene: .; clone size: large; CDR3 DNA: TGTGCCAGCAGCCCCCGTTGGGAGGCCGCTGGGGAGCTGTTTTTT; CDR3 protein: CASSPRWEAAGELFF
J gene: TRBJ2-3; V gene: TRBV7-2; D gene: .; clone size: .; CDR3 DNA: TGTGCCAGCAGCTTAGTTCAGGTGATCACAGATACGCAGTATTTT; CDR3 protein: CASSLVQVITDTQYF
J gene: TRBJ2-7; V gene: TRBV2; D gene: .; clone size: few; CDR3 DNA: TGTGCCAGCAGGGAGACAGACTTGAGCTCCTACGAGCAGTACTTC; CDR3 protein: CASRETDLSSYEQYF
J gene: TRBJ2-6; V gene: TRBV9; D gene: .; clone size: .; CDR3 DNA: TGTGCCAGCGCGGTACCTGGGGCCAACGTCCTGACTTTC; CDR3 protein: CASAVPGANVLTF
J gene: TRBJ1-1; V gene: TRBV6-5; D gene: .; clone size: few; CDR3 DNA: TGTGCCAGCACCCGCGGCGGGCCCATGAACACTGAAGCTTTCTTT; CDR3 protein: CASTRGGPMNTEAFF
J gene: TRBJ1-4; V gene: TRBV6-2/TRBV6-3; D gene: .; clone size: once; CDR3 DNA: .; CDR3 protein: CASSYSPVLSRKNCFF
J gene: TRBJ1-6; V gene: TRBV9; D gene: TRBD1; clone size: .; CDR3 DNA: TGTGCCAGCAGCGCGACAGGGTATAATTCACCCCTCCACTTT; CDR3 protein: CASSATGYNSPLHF
J gene: TRBJ2-2; V gene: TRBV5-5; D gene: .; clone size: large; CDR3 DNA: TGTGCCAGCAGCTTTTGGACTGAAACCGGGGAGCTGTTTTTT; CDR3 protein: CASSFWTETGELFF
J gene: TRBJ2-3; V gene: TRBV6-5; D gene: .; clone size: .; CDR3 DNA: TGTGCCAGCACAGGACAAGGCCGAGGTGGTACGCAGTATTTT; CDR3 protein: CASTGQGRGGTQYF
J gene: TRBJ2-7; V gene: TRBV10-1; D gene: .; clone size: few; CDR3 DNA: TGCGCCAGCAGCCCCTGGAGGGGAACCGTCTCCTACGAGCAGTACTTC; CDR3 protein: CASSPWRGTVSYEQYF